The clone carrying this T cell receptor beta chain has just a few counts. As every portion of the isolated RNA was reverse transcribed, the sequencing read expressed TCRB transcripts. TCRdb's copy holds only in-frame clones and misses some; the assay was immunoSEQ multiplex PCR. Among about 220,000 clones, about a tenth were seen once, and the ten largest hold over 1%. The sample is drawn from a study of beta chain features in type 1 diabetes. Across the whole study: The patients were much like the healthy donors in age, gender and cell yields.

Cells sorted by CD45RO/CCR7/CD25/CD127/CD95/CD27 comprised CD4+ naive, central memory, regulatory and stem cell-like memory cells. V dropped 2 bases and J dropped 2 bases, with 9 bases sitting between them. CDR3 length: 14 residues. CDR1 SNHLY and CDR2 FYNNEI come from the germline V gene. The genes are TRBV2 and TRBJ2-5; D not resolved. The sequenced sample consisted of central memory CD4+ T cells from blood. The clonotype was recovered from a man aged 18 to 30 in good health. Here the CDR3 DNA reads TGTGCCAGCAGTGAATTTCACAGACAAGAGACCCAGTACTTC. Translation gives CASSEFHRQETQYF.